Listed below are T cell receptor beta chains from one sample, sequenced in a study of OX40 agonist ivuxolimab in advanced cancers. Clones were read by immunoSEQ multiplex PCR, and TCRdb kept only the in-frame ones, dropping some. The top ten clones hold 0.83% of a sample with approximately 66,000 clones, 85% of them seen once. The sequences come from CD4+ or CD8+ T cells sorted from blood, collected in a trial of the OX40 agonist ivuxolimab. These receptors were collected from an adult with an advanced solid tumor such as melanoma, head and neck, liver or kidney cancer. Each CDR3 is given without its conserved first and last residue. Each record gives: D gene, J gene, V gene, CDR3 protein. A D gene is named only where the DNA matches it firmly.

-,TRBJ1-5,TRBV6-1,ASSELGQPQH
-,TRBJ1-5,TRBV30,AWSGGGNQPQH
TRBD1,TRBJ2-1,TRBV18,ASSPQGQFGNEQF
-,TRBJ1-1,TRBV5-4,ASSSVGVNTEAF
-,TRBJ1-4,TRBV19,ASYGTANEKLF
-,TRBJ1-6,TRBV7-2,ASSFFLAGGSPLH
TRBD2,TRBJ2-1,TRBV6-5,ASSSPGLAGVNEQF
TRBD1,TRBJ1-4,TRBV25-1,ASSDGGTGYEKLF
-,TRBJ2-3,TRBV9,ASRKSPSTDTQY
-,TRBJ1-6,TRBV28,ASTLVNGVESPLH
-,TRBJ2-7,TRBV11-3,ASSYGGSSYEQY
TRBD2,TRBJ2-7,TRBV27,ASSLSGRVYYEQY
-,TRBJ1-1,TRBV6-5,ASSYSGYLRETEAF
-,TRBJ2-7,TRBV11-2,ASSPPGTYEQY
-,TRBJ1-5,TRBV6-5,ASSSRDGYSNQPQH
TRBD2,TRBJ2-1,TRBV5-1,ASRRELAGGYNEQF
-,TRBJ2-6,TRBV7-2,ASSLEASNTGANVLT
TRBD1,TRBJ2-7,TRBV5-1,ASSLLGTGADEQY
-,TRBJ2-2,TRBV19,ASKYGPNTGELF
TRBD1,TRBJ2-3,TRBV5-1,ASGDPGGDTQY
TRBD2,TRBJ2-3,TRBV6-4,ASIFQREGRKVTDTQY
TRBD1,TRBJ2-2,TRBV2,ASRAQDRPTGELF
-,TRBJ1-1,TRBV7-9,ASSEVANTEAF
TRBD1,TRBJ1-1,TRBV5-4,ASSQDPQDRGAF
-,TRBJ2-7,TRBV27,ASSLSFRVGEQY
-,TRBJ2-2,TRBV10-3,AISESTGYTGELF
-,TRBJ1-3,TRBV7-2,ASSFPQTGNTIY
-,TRBJ1-6,TRBV5-4,ASSPTEKQNSPLH
-,TRBJ2-3,TRBV7-3,ASSLKASGDTQY
-,TRBJ2-2,TRBV6-6,ASNLGQTNTGELF
TRBD1,TRBJ1-3,TRBV15,ATSRDIPDRFGNTIY
-,TRBJ2-3,TRBV10-3,AISQETDTQY
-,TRBJ2-1,TRBV5-1,ASSLQGGEQF
-,TRBJ1-2,TRBV6-1,ASSESGSYGYT
-,TRBJ1-1,TRBV6-1,ASSEAQAGMEAF
-,TRBJ1-2,TRBV5-6,ATQENTNYGYT
TRBD1,TRBJ2-3,TRBV5-1,ASSFGQGFTDTQY
TRBD1,TRBJ2-2,TRBV4-1,ASSDRGNTGELF
-,TRBJ1-2,TRBV7-9,ASSLAGTHGYT
TRBD2,TRBJ2-1,TRBV25-1,ASSVSTSGPYNEQF
-,TRBJ1-5,TRBV18,ASSPEQGSQPQH
TRBD1,TRBJ1-4,TRBV28,ASEAGTVEKLF
TRBD2,TRBJ2-3,TRBV7-2,ASSRSVAGGADTQY
-,TRBJ1-1,TRBV18,ASSPAGGVNTEAF
-,TRBJ2-2,TRBV4-1,ASSQETARTGELF
TRBD1,TRBJ1-4,TRBV27,ASKRQGGNEKLF
TRBD1,TRBJ2-7,TRBV2,ASQGQGPYEQY
-,TRBJ1-4,TRBV6-1,ASSEVRGQRKLF
TRBD2,TRBJ2-2,TRBV6-6,ASAQREYTGELF
-,TRBJ2-3,TRBV19,ASSKRGRTDTQY
-,TRBJ1-5,TRBV4-2,ASSQGTDEGPQH
-,TRBJ1-6,TRBV19,ASSGTQGTGESPLH
TRBD2,TRBJ2-3,TRBV5-1,ASEAGGSGTDTQY
-,TRBJ2-5,TRBV7-6,ASSLGGGETQY
TRBD2,TRBJ2-3,TRBV4-3,ASSQRTSGNSDTQY
-,TRBJ1-6,TRBV27,ASSQKITTIRT
-,TRBJ1-5,TRBV28,ASSSLVWVQPQH
-,TRBJ2-2,TRBV11-3,ASSLGGPNTGELF